The T cell receptor (beta chain) described here comes from a study of T cells in Graves' hyperthyroidism and ophthalmopathy. The overall study: Any treatment followed the collection of peripheral blood at initial diagnosis.

Whole-study findings and limits: Within blood appeared most thyroid clonotypes that had expanded above 0.001. From stable hyperthyroidism, ophthalmopathy was separated by a 13 V-J model.

In germline, CDR1 is LNHDA, CDR2 SQIVND (reference sequence). The V end lost 7 bases, the J end lost 7 bases, and 16 bases lay between the germline ends. There are 14 residues in the CDR3. The cohort's ophthalmopathy patients, a group with duration under 3 months, had a Clinical Activity Score of at least 3 and a NOSPECS grade of at least 4. Authors of the study amplified TCR beta CDR3 regions from RNA transcripts. First-round RT-PCR of the TCR CDR3 relied on the HTBI primer set. Via MiXCR, TCRdb re-called the multiplex PCR reads, giving one row per CDR3 protein. The repertoire holds some 490,000 distinct CDR3 sequences, with 22% as singletons. This clonotype was counted between two and nine times. Its target is unknown.

This sequence joins TRBV19 and TRBJ2-2, with a weak D call TRBD2 (5 bases). The sequence was obtained from a woman in her seventies with Graves' ophthalmopathy. The sample was blood. CDR3 residues: CASTPKRRGGELFF. The CDR3 nucleotides are TGTGCCAGTACCCCAAAACGTCGGGGCGGGGAGCTGTTTTTT. Full variable domain (outside the CDR3, taken from reference TRBV19 and TRBJ2-2): DGGITQSPKYLFRKEGQNVTLSCEQNLNHDAMYWYRQDPGQGLRLIYYSQIVNDFQKGDIAEGYSVSREKKESFPLTVTSAQKNPTAFYLCASTPKRRGGELFFGEGSRLTVL.